Listed here are 24 T cell receptor beta chains from one sample, sequenced in a study of blood T cell repertoires in COVID-19. Libraries were prepared by immunoSEQ multiplex PCR; TCRdb keeps only in-frame clonotypes and omits some of them. The table records tens of thousands of clones, around 85% of them present only once. Sequencing input: peripheral blood. These receptors were taken from a human donor in a cohort sampled during active COVID-19.

The chain couples TRBV5-4 to TRBJ2-5; TRBD1 is a possible D gene (5 bases). This CDR3 comprises 14 residues. V gave up 4 bases and J gave up 5 bases, with 15 bases separating them. Per germline, CDR1 SGHNT and CDR2 YYREEE (reference sequence). The CDR3: CASSIRQRLETQYF. The CDR3 region has the DNA TGTGCCAGCAGCATCCGACAGAGGTTGGAGACCCAGTACTTC.

J is TRBJ2-5 and V is TRBV7-2; D uncertain. The V and J ends lost 2 bases and 1 base respectively, with 5 bases between them. Germline values: CDR1 SGHTA, CDR2 FQGNSA. The CDR3 runs 13 residues. CDR3 bases: TGTGCCAGCAGCTTAATGCGCCAAGAGACCCAGTACTTC. Amino acids: CASSLMRQETQYF.

The V gene is TRBV11-2, the J gene TRBJ2-3; D is unclear. Germline CDR1 SGHAT, CDR2 FQNNGV. This CDR3 has 12 residues. V was cut by 1 base and J by 8 bases, with 7 bases left in between. CDR3 sequence reads: CASSLGTGTQYF. The DNA of the CDR3 is TGTGCCAGCAGCTTAGGTACGGGTACGCAGTATTTT. Together with reference TRBV11-2 and TRBJ2-3, the CDR3 gives the full variable domain: EAGVAQSPRYKIIEKRQSVAFWCNPISGHATLYWYQQILGQGPKLLIQFQNNGVVDDSQLPKDRFSAERLKGVDSTLKIQPAKLEDSAVYLCASSLGTGTQYFGPGTRLTVL.

The J gene is TRBJ1-5, the V gene TRBV18; 12 nucleotides align to TRBD1. The CDR3 loop spans 16 amino acids. Germline V gene lookup returns CDR1 KGHSH and CDR2 LQKENI. The trim removed 5 bases at V and 6 bases at J, leaving 8 bases unmatched. The DNA of the CDR3 is TGTGCCAGCTCAACAGCGGGACAGGGGGCCGGTCAGCCCCAGCATTTT. Translation: CASSTAGQGAGQPQHF.

A few counts support this clone. V usage is TRBV2 and J usage is TRBJ1-6; D gene uncertain. Per the germline V gene, CDR1 is SNHLY and CDR2 is FYNNEI. The CDR3 length is 16 residues. V was clipped by 4 bases and J by 9 bases, with 19 bases between them. CDR3 in DNA: TGTGCCAGCAGTGCCCGGACCCCCGCGGAGGGTTCACCCCTCCACTTT. Translation: CASSARTPAEGSPLHF. Full variable domain (missing parts from reference TRBV2 and TRBJ1-6): EPEVTQTPSHQVTQMGQEVILRCVPISNHLYFYWYRQILGQKVEFLVSFYNNEISEKSEIFDDQFSVERPDGSNFTLKIRSTKLEDSAMYFCASSARTPAEGSPLHFGNGTRLTVT.

The V call is TRBV5-8, the J call TRBJ1-6; possible D gene TRBD1, 6 bases. Germline loops: CDR1 SGHTS, CDR2 YDEGEE. Trimming pared 4 bases from V and 8 bases from J, leaving 13 bases between. The CDR3 sequence is 14 residues long. Here the CDR3 reads CASSQIQGDSPLHF. CDR3 sequence (DNA): TGTGCCAGCAGCCAGATACAGGGAGATTCACCCCTCCACTTT.

V gene TRBV4-1 combines with J gene TRBJ1-1, with 7 nucleotides matching TRBD1. The CDR3 has 19 amino acids. Losses at the gene ends were 0 bases for V and 5 bases for J; bases not matched to a gene: 18. Germline CDR1 and CDR2: MGHRA and YSYEKL. The CDR3 DNA sequence: TGCGCCAGCAGCCAAGAGGGAACCGGGACAGTTCGAATGAGGACTGAAGCTTTCTTT. Translating it yields CASSQEGTGTVRMRTEAFF.

The chain uses TRBV28 and TRBJ2-7; weak D call: TRBD1 (5 bases). Trimming left V 4 bases short and J 2 bases short, with 18 bases between. Germline-derived CDR1 and CDR2 are MDHEN and SYDVKM. This CDR3 is 16 amino acids long. The CDR3 spells CASSYLIGQGTYEQYF. The CDR3 nucleotides are TGTGCCAGCAGTTATCTAATAGGGCAGGGAACCTACGAGCAGTACTTC.

The J gene is TRBJ2-5, the V gene TRBV5-1, with a weak D call TRBD2 (6 bases). The germline CDR1 and CDR2 sequences are SGHRS and YFSETQ. The CDR3 covers 15 residues. The V gene lost 0 bases and the J gene lost 4 bases, with 13 bases spanning the gap. The CDR3 region has the DNA TGCGCCAGCAGCTTGGATGGGGGAGGACGAGAGACCCAGTACTTC. Translated: CASSLDGGGRETQYF.

The V and J genes are TRBV5-4 and TRBJ2-1; TRBD2 matches at 10 bases. With V trimmed by 4 bases and J by 4 bases, 8 bases remained unmatched. The germline V gene encodes CDR1 SGHNT and CDR2 YYREEE (reference sequence). This CDR3 is built from 16 residues. As DNA, the CDR3 is TGTGCCAGCAGCAAGTCCGGGACTAGCGCTTACAATGAGCAGTTCTTC. Its protein product is CASSKSGTSAYNEQFF.

This clone is a singleton in its sample. V gene TRBV24-1 combines with J gene TRBJ2-2; perhaps TRBD1 as D (5 bases). CDR1 and CDR2 (germline): KGHDR, SFDVKD. V was clipped by 4 bases and J by 1 base, with 12 bases between them. This CDR3 has 16 residues. The CDR3 DNA sequence: TGTGCCACCAGTGACCCTGGTAGGGGGAACACCGGGGAGCTGTTTTTT. Its translation is CATSDPGRGNTGELFF.

The rearrangement joins TRBV5-5 to TRBJ2-1; D call uncertain. The V gene lost 4 bases and the J gene lost 6 bases, with 2 bases spanning the gap. The germline CDR1 and CDR2 sequences are SGHKS and YYEKEE (reference sequence). The CDR3 is 10 amino acids. CDR3 sequence reads: CASSLNEQFF. CDR3 sequence (DNA): TGTGCCAGCAGCCTCAATGAGCAGTTCTTC.

The chain carries TRBV6-6 and TRBJ2-6, with 7 bases identical to TRBD1. The trim removed 6 bases at V and 0 bases at J, leaving 5 bases unmatched. CDR1 MNHNY and CDR2 SVGAGI come from the germline V gene (reference sequence). The CDR3 runs to 16 residues. CDR3 in amino acids: CASRKPGGSGANVLTF. The CDR3 DNA sequence: TGTGCCAGCAGGAAGCCAGGGGGCTCTGGGGCCAACGTCCTGACTTTC.

Details on this clone: The sample carries other DNA sequences with the same CDR3. J is TRBJ1-1 and V is TRBV18, with TRBD1 matching 8 bases. V gave up 3 bases and J gave up 5 bases; unmatched junction bases: 2. The CDR3 is 13 residues long. CDR1 is KGHSH and CDR2 is LQKENI in the germline V gene. The CDR3 region has the DNA TGTGCCAGCTCACCCCAGGGGGCAACTGAAGCTTTCTTT. This gives the protein CASSPQGATEAFF.

In this sample, this clone turned up a few times. This sequence joins TRBV20-1 and TRBJ1-2; TRBD1 agrees at 8 bases. Germline loops: CDR1 DFQATT, CDR2 SNEGSKA (reference sequence). The CDR3 covers 11 residues. Unmatched junction bases numbered 5, after V lost 5 bases and J lost 9 bases. CDR3 residues: CSAVDRGRYTF. The CDR3 nucleotides are TGCAGTGCTGTCGACAGGGGTCGCTACACCTTC.

This chain joins TRBV9 and TRBJ2-1; 7 positions match TRBD2. The V gene end was trimmed by 0 bases and the J gene end by 8 bases; junction bases not matched to a gene: 17. The germline V gene encodes CDR1 SGDLS and CDR2 YYNGEE. The CDR3 covers 18 residues. The CDR3 coding sequence is TGTGCCAGCAGCGTAGAGCCCCATTCGGGAGACGGGGGGTATGAGCAGTTCTTC. This sequence encodes CASSVEPHSGDGGYEQFF.

The chain employs TRBV6-5 and TRBJ2-3; D not certain. CDR3 size: 15 residues. Deletions cut 0 bases from V and 2 bases from J, with 9 bases between. The germline V gene encodes CDR1 MNHEY and CDR2 SVGAGI. CDR3 loop: CASSYSWAITDTQYF. The CDR3 region has the DNA TGTGCCAGCAGTTACTCGTGGGCTATCACAGATACGCAGTATTTT.

The V gene is TRBV5-4, the J gene TRBJ1-2; D gene uncertain. The CDR3 extends over 13 amino acids. Trimming cost V 0 bases and J 2 bases, with 5 bases left between them. Germline CDR1 and CDR2: SGHNT and YYREEE (reference sequence). CDR3 coding DNA: TGTGCCAGCAGCTTGGACAGAAACTATGGCTACACCTTC. It yields the protein CASSLDRNYGYTF. Full variable domain (missing parts from reference TRBV5-4 and TRBJ1-2): ETGVTQSPTHLIKTRGQQVTLRCSSQSGHNTVSWYQQALGQGPQFIFQYYREEENGRGNFPPRFSGLQFPNYSSELNVNALELDDSALYLCASSLDRNYGYTFGSGTRLTVV.

The chain uses TRBV9 and TRBJ1-1; unclear D gene. Germline V gives CDR1 SGDLS, CDR2 YYNGEE. This CDR3 contains 13 residues. The ends were cut back, 1 base at V and 1 base at J, with 5 bases in the middle. The CDR3 region has the DNA TGTGCCAGCAGCGTAACAGAGAACACTGAAGCTTTCTTT. Its translation is CASSVTENTEAFF.

The gene calls are TRBV19 and TRBJ1-5; 7 bases match TRBD1. V lost 4 bases and J lost 4; bases outside the gene matches: 1. The CDR3 runs to 13 residues. Germline V CDR1 and CDR2: LNHDA, SQIVND (reference sequence). CDR3 DNA: TGTGCCAGTAGTAGACAGGGTAATCAGCCCCAGCATTTT. Protein sequence: CASSRQGNQPQHF. The variable domain in full, completed from reference TRBV19 and TRBJ1-5, reads DGGITQSPKYLFRKEGQNVTLSCEQNLNHDAMYWYRQDPGQGLRLIYYSQIVNDFQKGDIAEGYSVSREKKESFPLTVTSAQKNPTAFYLCASSRQGNQPQHFGDGTRLSIL.

The chain recombines TRBV7-2 with TRBJ1-2, with D maybe TRBD1 (6 bases). The CDR3 has 16 amino acids. The V gene lost 5 bases and the J gene lost 0 bases, with 16 bases spanning the gap. Germline V gene lookup returns CDR1 SGHTA and CDR2 FQGNSA. The CDR3 is CASSPGGTRTNYGYTF. DNA for the CDR3: TGTGCCAGCAGCCCGGGAGGGACAAGAACTAACTATGGCTACACCTTC.

This chain uses TRBV6-6 with TRBJ2-7, with TRBD1 identical over 7 bases. Per the germline V gene, CDR1 is MNHNY and CDR2 is SVGAGI (reference sequence). The CDR3 is 17 residues long. With V trimmed by 5 bases and J by 0 bases, 13 bases remained unmatched. CDR3 nucleotides: TGTGCCAGCAGTCTGAGGATTACGACAGGGACCTCCTACGAGCAGTACTTC. Translation: CASSLRITTGTSYEQYF.

V gene TRBV18 combines with J gene TRBJ2-7; D gene ambiguous. Deletions cut 3 bases from V and 5 bases from J, with 14 bases between. CDR1 KGHSH and CDR2 LQKENI come from the germline V gene. The CDR3 is 14 residues long. DNA for the CDR3: TGTGCCAGCTCACCGGAGAGGATAGGTAACGAGCAGTACTTC. Translating it yields CASSPERIGNEQYF.

This clone appeared a few times. The gene calls are TRBV7-9 and TRBJ2-5, with 7 nucleotides matching TRBD1. J was trimmed by 4 bases and V by 7 bases; bases with no gene match: 15. CDR3 length: 16 residues. Looked up from germline, CDR1 is SEHNR and CDR2 is FQNEAQ (reference sequence). The CDR3 bases are TGTGCCAGCACCGAATCCGGGATGAGGGGGCGAGAGACCCAGTACTTC. It is translated as CASTESGMRGRETQYF.